These 5 T cell receptor beta chains share one sample of origin, sequenced in a study of cytomegalovirus exposure and HLA in healthy donors. PCR was performed using 60 Vbeta and 13 Jbeta primers. Measured with immunoSEQ multiplex PCR; TCRdb has only the in-frame clones, and not every one. The sample holds under 200,000 clones, around 79% seen once. Sequenced sample: PBMCs. The receptor set was obtained from a male donor in good health and CMV-seropositive.

The CDR3 spells CASSERVTGELFF. Here the CDR3 DNA reads TGTGCCAGCAGTGAGCGGGTGACCGGGGAGCTGTTTTTT. The chain combines TRBV6-1 with TRBJ2-2; possible D gene TRBD2, 5 bases. CDR3 length: 13 amino acids. V lost 3 bases and J 5 bases, leaving 7 bases between the germline ends. Germline CDR1 MNHNS, CDR2 SASEGT.

This clone was detected once. The gene calls are TRBV6-4 and TRBJ2-2; 11 bases agree with TRBD2. V shed 0 bases, J shed 4 bases, and the junction held 1 base outside the gene matches. CDR1 and CDR2 (germline): MRHNA, SNTAGT. The CDR3 length is 16 residues. CDR3 in amino acids: CASSDSSGGATGELFF. CDR3 nucleotides: TGTGCCAGCAGTGACTCTAGCGGGGGGGCCACCGGGGAGCTGTTTTTT.

A single count supports this clone. This chain links TRBV19 with TRBJ2-5; the match to TRBD1 covers 8 bases. With 4 bases clipped from V and 5 bases from J, the junction kept 9 bases outside the gene matches. Germline V gene data show CDR1 as LNHDA and CDR2 as SQIVND (reference sequence). The CDR3 loop spans 15 amino acids. The CDR3 is CASSKQGVNRETQYF. The CDR3 nucleotides are TGTGCCAGTAGTAAACAGGGGGTCAACAGGGAGACCCAGTACTTC. Drawing the rest from reference TRBV19 and TRBJ2-5, the complete variable domain is DGGITQSPKYLFRKEGQNVTLSCEQNLNHDAMYWYRQDPGQGLRLIYYSQIVNDFQKGDIAEGYSVSREKKESFPLTVTSAQKNPTAFYLCASSKQGVNRETQYFGPGTRLLVL.

The gene calls are TRBV2 and TRBJ2-7, with D unresolved. V lost 4 bases to trimming and J lost 0 bases, with 13 bases between them. The germline V gene encodes CDR1 SNHLY and CDR2 FYNNEI. This CDR3 is 15 amino acids long. CDR3 nucleotide sequence: TGTGCCAGCAGTGTCTCACAGTTTCCCTCCTACGAGCAGTACTTC. Its translation is CASSVSQFPSYEQYF.

This chain connects TRBV5-6 to TRBJ1-2; no clear D. The CDR3 has 13 residues. The ends were cut back, 3 bases at V and 4 bases at J, with 10 bases in the middle. Germline values: CDR1 SGHDT, CDR2 YYEEEE. CDR3 amino acids: CASSSQEGYGYTF. CDR3 in DNA: TGTGCCAGCAGCTCCCAGGAGGGCTATGGCTACACCTTC.